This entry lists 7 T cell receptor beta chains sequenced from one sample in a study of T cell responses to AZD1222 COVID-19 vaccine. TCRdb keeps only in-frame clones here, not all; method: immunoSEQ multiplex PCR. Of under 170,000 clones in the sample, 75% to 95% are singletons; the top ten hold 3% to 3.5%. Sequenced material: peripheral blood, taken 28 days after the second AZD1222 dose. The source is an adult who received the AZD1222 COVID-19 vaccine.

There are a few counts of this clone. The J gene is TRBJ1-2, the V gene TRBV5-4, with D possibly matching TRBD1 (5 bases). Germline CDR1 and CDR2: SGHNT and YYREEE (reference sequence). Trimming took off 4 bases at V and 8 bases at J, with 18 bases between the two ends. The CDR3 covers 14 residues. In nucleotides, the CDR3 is TGTGCCAGCAGCACTCCGGTCTCACGGGGGGGCTACACCTTC. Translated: CASSTPVSRGGYTF.

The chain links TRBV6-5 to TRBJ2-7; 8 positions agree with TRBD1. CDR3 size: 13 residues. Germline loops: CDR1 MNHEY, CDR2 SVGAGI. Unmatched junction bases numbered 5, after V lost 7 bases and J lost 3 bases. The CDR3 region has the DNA TGTGCCAGCAAAGGACAGGGATTCTACGAGCAGTACTTC. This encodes CASKGQGFYEQYF.

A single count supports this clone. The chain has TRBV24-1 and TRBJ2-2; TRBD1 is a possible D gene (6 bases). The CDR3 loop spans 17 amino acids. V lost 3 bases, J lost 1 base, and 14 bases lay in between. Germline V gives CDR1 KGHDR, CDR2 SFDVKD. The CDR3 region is CATSDTTRTENTGELFF. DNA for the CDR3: TGTGCCACCAGTGATACCACTCGGACAGAGAACACCGGGGAGCTGTTTTTT.

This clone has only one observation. CDR3 nucleotide sequence: TGTGCCAGCAGTTACTCGGAGAATCCCTACGAGCAGTACTTC. Translating gives CASSYSENPYEQYF. The chain uses TRBV6-5 and TRBJ2-7; D is unclear. Germline assignment: CDR1 MNHEY and CDR2 SVGAGI. V shed 0 bases and J shed 2 bases, with 8 bases lying between them. CDR3 length: 14 amino acids.

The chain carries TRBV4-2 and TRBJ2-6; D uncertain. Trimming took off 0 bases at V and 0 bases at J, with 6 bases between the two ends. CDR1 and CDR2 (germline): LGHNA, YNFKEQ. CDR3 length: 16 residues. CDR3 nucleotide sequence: TGTGCCAGCAGCCAAGATGGCCTCTCTGGGGCCAACGTCCTGACTTTC. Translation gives CASSQDGLSGANVLTF.

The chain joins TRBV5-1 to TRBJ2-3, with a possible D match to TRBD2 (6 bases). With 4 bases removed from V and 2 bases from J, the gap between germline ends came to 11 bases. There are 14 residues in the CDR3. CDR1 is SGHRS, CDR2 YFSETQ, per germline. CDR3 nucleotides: TGCGCCAGCAGCCTAGCGCAGGACACAGATACGCAGTATTTT. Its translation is CASSLAQDTDTQYF.

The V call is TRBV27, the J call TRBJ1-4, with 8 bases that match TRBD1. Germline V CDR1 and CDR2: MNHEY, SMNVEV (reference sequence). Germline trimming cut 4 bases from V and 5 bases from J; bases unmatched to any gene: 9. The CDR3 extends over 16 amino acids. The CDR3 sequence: CASSWDRSGGNEKLFF. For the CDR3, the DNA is TGTGCCAGCAGTTGGGACAGGTCAGGGGGCAATGAAAAACTGTTTTTT.